Below, 19 T cell receptor beta chains from the same sample are listed, as sequenced in a study of blood T cell repertoires in COVID-19. Assay: immunoSEQ multiplex PCR; the TCRdb copy retains only in-frame clones and omits some. The sample gives 300,000 to 400,000 clones, around nine tenths of which show up once; more than 5% is in the top ten. The sequenced sample consisted of PBMCs or T cells enriched from blood (not recorded which). The receptors come from a man aged 25-45 years who had recovered from COVID-19.

The chain joins TRBV7-2 to TRBJ1-1; 10 nucleotides match TRBD1. After removal of 6 bases from V and 5 bases from J, the junction contained 12 bases not matched to a gene. Germline assignment: CDR1 SGHTA and CDR2 FQGNSA. There are 16 residues in the CDR3. The CDR3 reads CASRPRSGTGATEAFF. The CDR3 nucleotides are TGTGCCAGCAGGCCAAGAAGCGGGACAGGGGCAACTGAAGCTTTCTTT. The whole variable domain, remainder taken from reference TRBV7-2 and TRBJ1-1, is GAGVSQSPSNKVTEKGKDVELRCDPISGHTALYWYRQSLGQGLEFLIYFQGNSAPDKSGLPSDRFSAERTGGSVSTLTIQRTQQEDSAVYLCASRPRSGTGATEAFFGQGTRLTVV.

This rearrangement joins TRBV4-1 to TRBJ2-5, with 7 bases aligning to TRBD2. Germline values: CDR1 MGHRA, CDR2 YSYEKL. CDR3 length: 15 amino acids. The V gene end was trimmed by 0 bases and the J gene end by 1 base; junction bases not matched to a gene: 2. CDR3 DNA: TGCGCCAGCAGCCAAGAGGGGGAGGGCCAAGAGACCCAGTACTTC. It encodes CASSQEGEGQETQYF.

This chain uses TRBV5-4 with TRBJ2-5, with D maybe TRBD2 (6 bases). From germline, CDR1 is SGHNT and CDR2 YYREEE (reference sequence). The CDR3 totals 14 residues. V lost 7 bases, J lost 4 bases, and 17 bases lay in between. CDR3 amino acids: CASARREKIETQYF. CDR3 nucleotide sequence: TGTGCCAGCGCTAGGAGGGAAAAGATAGAGACCCAGTACTTC.

The rearrangement links TRBV18 to TRBJ2-2; a weak D match, TRBD2 (6 bases). Trimming pared 0 bases from V and 9 bases from J, leaving 8 bases between. Germline V gene data show CDR1 as KGHSH and CDR2 as LQKENI. CDR3 length: 13 residues. CDR3 DNA: TGTGCCAGCTCACCACCGGAGGGCTGGGAGCTGTTTTTT. Translated: CASSPPEGWELFF. The variable domain in full, completed from reference TRBV18 and TRBJ2-2, reads NAGVMQNPRHLVRRRGQEARLRCSPMKGHSHVYWYRQLPEEGLKFMVYLQKENIIDESGMPKERFSAEFPKEGPSILRIQQVVRGDSAAYFCASSPPEGWELFFGEGSRLTVL.

This clone was picked up many times. The chain combines TRBV7-8 with TRBJ1-3; D not resolved. Between the trimmed V and J ends, which lost 1 base and 4 bases, there was a span of 11 bases. Germline V gene lookup returns CDR1 SGHVS and CDR2 FQNEAQ. The CDR3 is made up of 15 amino acids. CDR3 DNA sequence: TGTGCCAGCAGCTTAGAAGGCGGAGGAGGAAACACCATATATTTT. As protein: CASSLEGGGGNTIYF.

Concerning this clone: Its ends do not fully match the called genes, so a read error is possible. V usage is TRBV4-2 and J usage is TRBJ2-7; 12 bases line up with TRBD1. CDR1 LGHNA and CDR2 YNFKEQ come from the germline V gene. The CDR3 sequence is 18 residues long. Here the CDR3 reads CASSAQLSGTGGSHEQYF. CDR3 DNA: TGTGCCAGCAGCGCCCAACTTTCCGGGACAGGGGGCTCCCACGAGCAGTACTTC.

This rearrangement joins TRBV28 to TRBJ1-1; a possible D gene is TRBD1 (6 bases). The CDR3 contains 15 residues. V was clipped by 5 bases and J by 5 bases, with 18 bases between them. The germline V gene encodes CDR1 MDHEN and CDR2 SYDVKM. This CDR3 is CASSGQTRGETEAFF. The CDR3 DNA follows: TGTGCCAGCAGTGGACAGACCAGGGGCGAGACTGAAGCTTTCTTT.

The genes are TRBV10-3 and TRBJ2-4; tentative D call: TRBD2 (7 bases). CDR3 length: 14 amino acids. Germline CDR1 reads ENHRY; CDR2 reads SYGVKD. V was pared by 8 bases and J by 8 bases, with 19 bases between. DNA of the CDR3: TGTGCCATCTCCGGGGGCGGGAGTAGACACATTCAGTACTTC. Encoded protein: CAISGGGSRHIQYF.

The genes are TRBV9 and TRBJ1-2, with D possibly matching TRBD1 (5 bases). Germline CDR1 is SGDLS and CDR2 is YYNGEE. Trimming shortened V by 3 bases and J by 7 bases, and 19 bases separated the two germline ends. The CDR3 runs to 15 residues. In DNA, the CDR3 is TGTGCCAGCAGCGGTCGAGAGGCTAGGGGCCTTGGCTACACCTTC. This gives the protein CASSGREARGLGYTF. The complete variable domain, with remaining parts taken from reference TRBV9 and TRBJ1-2, reads DSGVTQTPKHLITATGQRVTLRCSPRSGDLSVYWYQQSLDQGLQFLIQYYNGEERAKGNILERFSAQQFPDLHSELNLSSLELGDSALYFCASSGREARGLGYTFGSGTRLTVV.

This sequence joins TRBV13 and TRBJ2-7; D call uncertain. CDR3 length equals 12 residues. Per the germline V gene, CDR1 is PRHDT and CDR2 is FYEKMQ (reference sequence). Trimming cost V 3 bases and J 6 bases, with 9 bases left between them. Written as DNA, the CDR3 is TGTGCCAGCAGCTTCCAGGCTTTCGAGCAGTACTTC. Protein product: CASSFQAFEQYF.

The rearrangement uses TRBV19 and TRBJ1-5, with TRBD1 matching over 9 bases. CDR1 LNHDA and CDR2 SQIVND come from the germline V gene (reference sequence). The CDR3 totals 18 residues. The V gene end was trimmed by 3 bases and the J gene end by 0 bases; junction bases not matched to a gene: 9. The CDR3 coding sequence is TGTGCCAGTAGTATTTGGGGGACAGGGCCCTATAGCAATCAGCCCCAGCATTTT. Translating it yields CASSIWGTGPYSNQPQHF.

As to this clone: Other nucleotide sequences from this sample produce the same CDR3. V and J are TRBV2 and TRBJ2-2, with D unclear. The CDR3 consists of 13 residues. V gave up 6 bases and J gave up 1 base, with 6 bases separating them. CDR1 is SNHLY and CDR2 is FYNNEI in the germline V gene. The CDR3 coding sequence is TGTGCCAGCAGCCTACTGAACACCGGGGAGCTGTTTTTT. This codes for CASSLLNTGELFF.

V usage is TRBV20-1 and J usage is TRBJ1-1; no clear D. V was clipped by 3 bases and J by 3 bases, with 5 bases between them. This CDR3 region has 11 residues. The germline gives CDR1 DFQATT, CDR2 SNEGSKA (reference sequence). CDR3 DNA: TGCAGTGCTAGCCCATACACTGAAGCTTTCTTT. Its protein product is CSASPYTEAFF.

This clone was counted a few times. The chain is built from TRBV6-2 or TRBV6-3 and TRBJ2-3; tentatively, D is TRBD2 (5 bases). V lost 5 bases and J 4 bases, leaving 16 bases between the germline ends. The germline gives CDR1 MNHEY, CDR2 SVGEGT. This CDR3 spans 15 amino acids. CDR3 bases: TGTGCCAGCAGTAGTATCCGCCGGGGTGCAGATACGCAGTATTTT. Translation gives CASSSIRRGADTQYF.

The gene calls are TRBV19 and TRBJ1-1; the D gene is possibly TRBD1 (6 bases). The CDR3 contains 15 residues. Germline CDR1 and CDR2: LNHDA and SQIVND (reference sequence). Trimming left V 3 bases short and J 5 bases short, with 16 bases between. The CDR3 region is CASSIKGERNTEAFF. The CDR3 coding sequence is TGTGCCAGTAGTATTAAGGGGGAAAGGAATACTGAAGCTTTCTTT. Supplemented by reference TRBV19 and TRBJ1-1, the full variable domain reads DGGITQSPKYLFRKEGQNVTLSCEQNLNHDAMYWYRQDPGQGLRLIYYSQIVNDFQKGDIAEGYSVSREKKESFPLTVTSAQKNPTAFYLCASSIKGERNTEAFFGQGTRLTVV.

The rearrangement links TRBV10-2 to TRBJ2-3, with 9 bases lining up with TRBD1. The CDR3 sequence is 13 residues long. The germline gives CDR1 WSHSY, CDR2 SAAADI. With V trimmed by 9 bases and J by 1 base, 2 bases remained unmatched. CDR3 nucleotides: TGCGCCAGTTGGGACAGGGGCACAGATACGCAGTATTTT. Its translation is CASWDRGTDTQYF.

The chain couples TRBV9 to TRBJ2-1; no definite D call. CDR3 length equals 15 residues. Germline V gene lookup returns CDR1 SGDLS and CDR2 YYNGEE. V was shortened by 3 bases and J by 8 bases, with 18 bases between the two germline ends. The chain's CDR3 is CASSAHIGSIDEQFF. CDR3 DNA: TGTGCCAGCAGCGCCCATATCGGGTCTATCGATGAGCAGTTCTTC.

The rearrangement uses TRBV6-5 and TRBJ1-1; perhaps TRBD1 as D (5 bases). Germline CDR1 MNHEY, CDR2 SVGAGI. The CDR3 runs 15 residues. V shed 4 bases and J shed 0 bases, with 12 bases lying between them. CDR3 DNA: TGTGCCAGCAGTTCCCCGGGGGGGATGAACACTGAAGCTTTCTTT. Protein sequence: CASSSPGGMNTEAFF.

This chain connects TRBV2 to TRBJ1-2; 8 bases align to TRBD1. V shed 6 bases and J 0 bases; nucleotides not matched to a gene: 6. The germline gives CDR1 SNHLY, CDR2 FYNNEI. The CDR3 has 15 residues. The CDR3 bases are TGTGCCAGCAGGGGGGACAGGCTAACTAACTATGGCTACACCTTC. Translation gives CASRGDRLTNYGYTF.